A single sample is the source of the 11 T cell receptor beta chains below, sequenced in a study of CD8 T cells in ankylosing spondylitis. One entry per CDR3 protein, called by TCRdb with MiXCR from the 5' RACE reads. This sample has fewer than 40,000 distinct CDR3 sequences, with more than 30% found just once. Sequenced: synovial fluid, either unsorted or a sorted T cell fraction (not recorded which). These receptors were obtained from a male donor with ankylosing spondylitis.

The chain links TRBV30 to TRBJ1-2, with D hard to call. The CDR3 is 13 residues long. The germline V gene has CDR1 GTSNPN and CDR2 SVGIG (reference sequence). Trimming shortened V by 0 bases and J by 3 bases, and 8 bases separated the two germline ends. This chain's CDR3 is CAWSVGGHYGYTF. The CDR3 DNA follows: TGTGCCTGGAGTGTGGGAGGGCACTATGGCTACACCTTC.

This clonotype was counted a few times. The CDR3 loop reads CSAAGSVSYNEQFF. The CDR3 DNA is TGCAGTGCTGCGGGGTCGGTCTCCTACAATGAGCAGTTCTTC. The chain has TRBV20-1 and TRBJ2-1, with TRBD2 as a possible D gene (6 bases). Per the germline V gene, CDR1 is DFQATT and CDR2 is SNEGSKA (reference sequence). V gave up 5 bases and J gave up 0 bases, with 11 bases separating them. The CDR3 has 14 residues.

The table lists this clonotype with many counts. A junction end diverges from the germline sequence, so it may reflect a read error. The V call is TRBV2, the J call TRBJ2-5; 10 bases agree with TRBD2. From germline, CDR1 is SNHLY and CDR2 FYNNEI. This CDR3 spans 14 amino acids. The CDR3 nucleotides read TGTGCCAGCAGCGAAGCGGGAGGACTAGCGGACCAGTACTTC. It specifies CASSEAGGLADQYF.

This clonotype was observed a handful of times. CDR3 nucleotides: TGTGCCAGCAGCACTCCCGGGGGCAATGAGCAGTTCTTC. Residues: CASSTPGGNEQFF. The chain is built from TRBV4-2 and TRBJ2-1, with D tentatively TRBD2 (6 bases). CDR1 is LGHNA and CDR2 is YNFKEQ in the germline V gene. The CDR3 runs to 13 residues. V was trimmed by 5 bases and J by 6 bases, leaving 11 bases between them.

V usage is TRBV27 and J usage is TRBJ1-5; 7 bases match TRBD1. CDR3 length equals 15 residues. Trimming removed 2 bases from V and 2 bases from J; junction bases left unmatched: 3. Germline V gives CDR1 MNHEY, CDR2 SMNVEV (reference sequence). The CDR3 loop reads CASSLARGGNQPQHF. The CDR3 bases are TGTGCCAGCAGTTTAGCCAGGGGGGGCAATCAGCCCCAGCATTTT.

The chain has TRBV30 and TRBJ1-2; D gene unclear. V shed 4 bases and J shed 4 bases, with 16 bases lying between them. The germline CDR1 and CDR2 sequences are GTSNPN and SVGIG (reference sequence). The CDR3 totals 14 residues. The CDR3 protein is CAWTVKKPFYGYTF. The CDR3 DNA reads TGTGCCTGGACCGTTAAGAAGCCCTTCTATGGCTACACCTTC.

The chain is built from TRBV2 and TRBJ2-2, with 8 bases that match TRBD2. Germline V lookup: CDR1 SNHLY, CDR2 FYNNEI. CDR3 size: 16 residues. Trimming cost V 4 bases and J 4 bases; bases outside gene matches: 8. This CDR3 reads CASSGLARATTGELFF. CDR3 sequence (DNA): TGTGCCAGCAGTGGACTAGCGAGAGCCACCACCGGGGAGCTGTTTTTT.

The genes are TRBV20-1 and TRBJ2-7; the D call may be TRBD1 or TRBD2 (5 bases each). The germline V gene has CDR1 DFQATT and CDR2 SNEGSKA (reference sequence). V was pared by 3 bases and J by 0 bases, with 9 bases between. The CDR3 sequence is 13 residues long. DNA of the CDR3: TGCAGTGCTAGGGACGGGACCTCCTACGAGCAGTACTTC. Translated: CSARDGTSYEQYF.

CDR3 nucleotide sequence: TGTGCCAGCAGCCAATACAATGGGACAGTCCTTTATGGCTACACCTTC. Protein product: CASSQYNGTVLYGYTF. J is TRBJ1-2 and V is TRBV3-1; 7 positions agree with TRBD1. With V trimmed by 2 bases and J by 5 bases, 11 bases remained unmatched. Germline-derived CDR1 and CDR2 are LGHDT and YNNKEL (reference sequence). This CDR3 is built from 16 residues.

In this sample, this clonotype turned up many times. V is TRBV6-4 and J is TRBJ2-2; TRBD1 might be the D (7 bases). V was cut by 8 bases and J by 3 bases, with 16 bases left in between. Germline loops: CDR1 MRHNA, CDR2 SNTAGT. The CDR3 totals 15 residues. This CDR3 is CASSAGQGDTGELFF. The CDR3 bases are TGTGCCAGCTCCGCGGGGCAGGGGGACACCGGGGAGCTGTTTTTT.

This clonotype came up a few times. This chain links TRBV10-2 with TRBJ2-3; D may be TRBD1 (6 bases). Deletions cut 8 bases from V and 1 base from J, with 10 bases between. The CDR3 runs to 13 residues. The germline gives CDR1 WSHSY, CDR2 SAAADI. The CDR3 DNA is TGCGCCAGCGGGGGCGGCGGCACAGATACGCAGTATTTT. This sequence encodes CASGGGGTDTQYF.